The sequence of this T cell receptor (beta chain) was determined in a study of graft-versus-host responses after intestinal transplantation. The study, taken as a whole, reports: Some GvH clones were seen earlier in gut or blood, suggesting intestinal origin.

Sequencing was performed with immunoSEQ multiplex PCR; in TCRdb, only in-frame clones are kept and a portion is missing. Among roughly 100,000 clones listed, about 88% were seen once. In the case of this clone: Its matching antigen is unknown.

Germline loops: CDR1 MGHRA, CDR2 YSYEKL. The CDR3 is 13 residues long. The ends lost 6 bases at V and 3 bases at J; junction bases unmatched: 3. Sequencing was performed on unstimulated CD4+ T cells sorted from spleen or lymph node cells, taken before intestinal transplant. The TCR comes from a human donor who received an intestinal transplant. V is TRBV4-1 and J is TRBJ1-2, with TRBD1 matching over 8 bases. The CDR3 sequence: CASSLDRDYGYTF. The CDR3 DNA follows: TGCGCCAGCAGTCTGGACAGGGACTATGGCTACACCTTC.